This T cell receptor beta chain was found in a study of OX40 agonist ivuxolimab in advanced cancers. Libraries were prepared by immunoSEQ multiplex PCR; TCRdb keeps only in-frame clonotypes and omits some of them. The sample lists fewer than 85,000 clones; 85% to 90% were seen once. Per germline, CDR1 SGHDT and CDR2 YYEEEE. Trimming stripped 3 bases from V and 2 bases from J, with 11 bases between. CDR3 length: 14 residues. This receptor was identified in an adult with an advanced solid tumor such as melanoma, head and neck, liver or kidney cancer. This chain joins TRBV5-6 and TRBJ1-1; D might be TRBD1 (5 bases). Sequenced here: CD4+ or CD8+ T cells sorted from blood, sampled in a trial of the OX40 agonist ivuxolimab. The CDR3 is CASSWGPFNTEAFF. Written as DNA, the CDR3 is TGTGCCAGCAGCTGGGGCCCTTTCAACACTGAAGCTTTCTTT. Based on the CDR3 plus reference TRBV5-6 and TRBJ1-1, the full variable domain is DAGVTQSPTHLIKTRGQQVTLRCSPKSGHDTVSWYQQALGQGPQFIFQYYEEEERQRGNFPDRFSGHQFPNYSSELNVNALLLGDSALYLCASSWGPFNTEAFFGQGTRLTVV.